One and the same sample provided the 9 T cell receptor beta chains below, sequenced in a study of cytomegalovirus exposure and HLA in healthy donors. The PCR was carried out with 60 Vbeta primers and 13 Jbeta primers. Repertoires were generated with immunoSEQ multiplex PCR, while TCRdb's copy carries only in-frame clones and drops some. The profile shows 150,000 to 200,000 clones, less than 80% of them singletons. The sample was PBMCs. These receptors all come from a man aged 40-49 years in good health and CMV-seronegative.

The CDR3 bases are TGCGCCAGCAGCCAAGTGGGGGCAGCGGCTAGCGGGAGGTACGAGCAGTACTTC. Residues: CASSQVGAAASGRYEQYF. The rearrangement joins TRBV4-1 to TRBJ2-7, with 11 bases lining up with TRBD2. From germline, CDR1 is MGHRA and CDR2 YSYEKL. The junction had 12 bases not matched to a gene; V was cut back by 1 base and J by 4 bases. The CDR3 sequence is 18 residues long.

This clone has just a few counts. The DNA for the CDR3 is TGTGCCAGCAGCAGACGGACAGGGGGAATTTCACCCCTCCACTTT. Translating gives CASSRRTGGISPLHF. The chain joins TRBV5-6 to TRBJ1-6, with 10 bases lining up with TRBD1. The CDR3 totals 15 residues. V shed 4 bases and J 9 bases; nucleotides not matched to a gene: 7. CDR1 and CDR2 (germline): SGHDT, YYEEEE.

The chain recombines TRBV4-3 with TRBJ1-4; D is possibly TRBD1 (6 bases). Trimming removed 3 bases from V and 0 bases from J, with 11 bases in between. Germline V CDR1 and CDR2: LGHNA, YSLEER. The CDR3 is made up of 16 amino acids. This CDR3 is CASSHWGGPTNEKLFF. The DNA of the CDR3 is TGCGCCAGCAGCCACTGGGGGGGGCCAACTAATGAAAAACTGTTTTTT.

V usage is TRBV5-4 and J usage is TRBJ1-2; D is undetermined. The CDR3 consists of 15 residues. The germline V and J ends were trimmed by 4 bases and 8 bases, with 21 bases remaining between them. Germline assignment: CDR1 SGHNT and CDR2 YYREEE (reference sequence). The CDR3 sequence: CASSQGRGPVQGYTF. CDR3 nucleotide sequence: TGTGCCAGCAGCCAAGGCCGGGGTCCCGTACAGGGCTACACCTTC.

This chain uses TRBV6-1 with TRBJ2-2, with TRBD2 matching 8 bases. The V gene's germline CDR1 is MNHNS and CDR2 SASEGT. The J segment lost 6 bases and the V segment lost 1 base, leaving 1 base of the junction unmatched. This CDR3 is 14 amino acids long. CDR3 in amino acids: CASSEGLASGELFF. The CDR3 DNA sequence: TGTGCCAGCAGTGAAGGACTAGCGTCCGGGGAGCTGTTTTTT.

This clone was counted a few times. The chain employs TRBV28 and TRBJ1-2; the match to TRBD1 covers 7 bases. The CDR3 extends over 12 amino acids. The V and J ends lost 8 bases and 2 bases, in that order; junction bases with no gene match: 2. Germline V gives CDR1 MDHEN, CDR2 SYDVKM. The CDR3 DNA follows: TGTGCCAGCGCCAGGGGGAACTATGGCTACACCTTC. Its translation is CASARGNYGYTF.

The CDR3 DNA reads as TGTGCCAGCAGCTTGGATCTGGCAGGTACACCCTACGAGCAGTACTTC. Its translation: CASSLDLAGTPYEQYF. J is TRBJ2-7 and V is TRBV5-4; D is uncertain. Germline CDR1 and CDR2: SGHNT and YYREEE (reference sequence). This CDR3 has 16 amino acids. V lost 0 bases and J 2 bases, leaving 15 bases between the germline ends. Full variable domain (outside the CDR3, taken from reference TRBV5-4 and TRBJ2-7): ETGVTQSPTHLIKTRGQQVTLRCSSQSGHNTVSWYQQALGQGPQFIFQYYREEENGRGNFPPRFSGLQFPNYSSELNVNALELDDSALYLCASSLDLAGTPYEQYFGPGTRLTVT.

This clone occurred once. This CDR3 is CASSQEGTGNYEQYF. The CDR3 nucleotides read TGCGCCAGCAGCCAAGAAGGGACAGGGAACTACGAGCAGTACTTC. V usage is TRBV4-3 and J usage is TRBJ2-7; 9 bases agree with TRBD1. Unmatched junction bases numbered 3, after V lost 0 bases and J lost 3 bases. CDR1 and CDR2 (germline): LGHNA, YSLEER. The CDR3 sequence is 15 residues long.

The chain couples TRBV11-2 to TRBJ2-3; a weak D match, TRBD2 (5 bases). V lost 5 bases and J 10 bases, leaving 28 bases between the germline ends. The CDR3 runs 17 residues. Germline V gene sequence: CDR1 SGHAT, CDR2 FQNNGV. The CDR3 nucleotides are TGTGCCAGCAGCCCCCGCGCGGCTCCAATCCCTATGAGGGCGCAGTATTTT. Amino acid sequence: CASSPRAAPIPMRAQYF. Combining the CDR3 with reference TRBV11-2 and TRBJ2-3 gives the whole variable domain EAGVAQSPRYKIIEKRQSVAFWCNPISGHATLYWYQQILGQGPKLLIQFQNNGVVDDSQLPKDRFSAERLKGVDSTLKIQPAKLEDSAVYLCASSPRAAPIPMRAQYFGPGTRLTVL.